The 17 T cell receptor beta chains in this list originate from one sample, sequenced in a study of ipilimumab plus nivolumab after autologous stem cell transplantation. Produced via immunoSEQ multiplex PCR; TCRdb's table is partial and in-frame only. This table has 15,000 to 20,000 clones, approximately 79% appearing once. This sample comprised PBMCs, obtained in a trial of ipilimumab plus nivolumab as post-transplant consolidation. All receptors come from a male donor with diffuse large B-cell lymphoma.

Judged by abundance, this clone is medium-sized. The chain links TRBV7-2 to TRBJ1-1, with a weak D call TRBD1 (5 bases). The CDR3 covers 15 residues. V was trimmed by 2 bases and J by 1 base, leaving 11 bases between them. The germline gives CDR1 SGHTA, CDR2 FQGNSA. DNA of the CDR3: TGTGCCAGCAGCTTACGGGCAGGGAGGAACACTGAAGCTTTCTTT. Protein: CASSLRAGRNTEAFF.

Only one count was recorded for this clone. The genes are TRBV2 and TRBJ2-3; 9 nucleotides line up with TRBD2. J gave up 5 bases and V 8 bases, and 11 bases lay outside the gene matches. CDR3 length equals 15 residues. CDR1 and CDR2 from the germline V gene are SNHLY and FYNNEI. The CDR3 loop is CASPGGLAGQDTQYF. The CDR3 coding sequence is TGTGCCAGCCCCGGCGGCCTAGCGGGACAAGATACGCAGTATTTT.

The chain carries TRBV11-3 and TRBJ2-3; 10 nucleotides match TRBD2. The germline CDR1 and CDR2 sequences are SGHNT and YENEEA. V lost 5 bases and J lost 2; bases outside the gene matches: 10. The CDR3 runs 17 residues. CDR3 nucleotides: TGTGCCAGCAGCATGGCCCCACTAGCGGGGCCCACAGATACGCAGTATTTT. It codes for CASSMAPLAGPTDTQYF.

V usage is TRBV7-9 and J usage is TRBJ2-7, with a weak D call TRBD2 (5 bases). V was cut by 5 bases and J by 7 bases, with 15 bases left in between. The CDR3 is 13 amino acids. The germline gives CDR1 SEHNR, CDR2 FQNEAQ (reference sequence). The DNA for the CDR3 is TGTGCCAGCAGCCCCGAGACCGCGGGTGAGCAGTACTTC. Its protein product is CASSPETAGEQYF.

The genes are TRBV6-5 and TRBJ1-6, with no clear D. The CDR3 consists of 12 residues. CDR1 MNHEY and CDR2 SVGAGI come from the germline V gene. V was shortened by 2 bases and J by 10 bases, with 6 bases between the two germline ends. In DNA, the CDR3 is TGTGCCAGCAGTTACCGTGGGTCACCCCTCCACTTT. Its translation is CASSYRGSPLHF.

The gene calls are TRBV5-1 and TRBJ2-3; D perhaps matches TRBD1 (6 bases). V lost 4 bases to trimming and J lost 0 bases, with 21 bases between them. Per the germline V gene, CDR1 is SGHRS and CDR2 is YFSETQ. The CDR3 contains 18 residues. CDR3 sequence reads: CASSTGTTTEPSTDTQYF. CDR3 in DNA: TGCGCCAGCAGCACTGGGACAACCACAGAACCTAGCACAGATACGCAGTATTTT.

By sample share, this clone is medium-sized. J is TRBJ2-3 and V is TRBV5-1, with 7 bases that match TRBD2. The CDR3 runs to 14 residues. Germline V gene sequence: CDR1 SGHRS, CDR2 YFSETQ. With 3 bases clipped from V and 4 bases from J, the junction kept 5 bases outside the gene matches. The CDR3 reads CASSSGGRADTQYF. In DNA, the CDR3 is TGCGCCAGCAGCTCAGGAGGGAGGGCAGATACGCAGTATTTT.

The chain carries TRBV28 and TRBJ1-2, with TRBD1 as a possible D gene (5 bases). V lost 6 bases to trimming and J lost 8 bases, with 19 bases between them. The CDR3 length is 14 residues. The V gene's germline CDR1 is MDHEN and CDR2 SYDVKM. This CDR3 reads CASSPAGGGGGYTF. The CDR3 DNA reads TGTGCCAGCAGCCCAGCCGGGGGGGGAGGAGGCTACACCTTC.

This clone was seen more than once but under ten times. The V and J genes are TRBV7-6 and TRBJ2-7; D might be TRBD2 (5 bases). From germline, CDR1 is SGHVS and CDR2 FNYEAQ. Trimming removed 5 bases from V and 5 bases from J, with 10 bases in between. The CDR3 runs 12 residues. The CDR3 loop is CASSPYGDEQYF. DNA for the CDR3: TGTGCCAGCAGCCCGTACGGGGACGAGCAGTACTTC.

The chain uses TRBV5-1 and TRBJ2-5; possible D gene TRBD2, 5 bases. The DNA end lines up better with TRBJ2-7; the J call may be wrong. From germline, CDR1 is SGHRS and CDR2 YFSETQ. The CDR3 runs 11 residues. The CDR3 sequence: CASSLRGEQYF. DNA of the CDR3: TGCGCCAGCAGCTTACGGGGCGAGCAGTACTTC.

The chain recombines TRBV7-9 with TRBJ1-5; weak D call: TRBD1 (5 bases). The germline CDR1 and CDR2 sequences are SEHNR and FQNEAQ (reference sequence). Trimming pared 6 bases from V and 1 base from J, leaving 13 bases between. CDR3 length equals 15 residues. Here the CDR3 DNA reads TGTGCCAGCAGTTCCACCGGGGGGAGCAATCAGCCCCAGCATTTT. Its translation is CASSSTGGSNQPQHF. The full variable domain, with the rest looked up from reference TRBV7-9 and TRBJ1-5, is DTGVSQNPRHKITKRGQNVTFRCDPISEHNRLYWYRQTLGQGPEFLTYFQNEAQLEKSRLLSDRFSAERPKGSFSTLEIQRTEQGDSAMYLCASSSTGGSNQPQHFGDGTRLSIL.

The CDR3 is CASSDGQGRWQPQHF. CDR3 DNA: TGTGCCAGCAGTGATGGACAGGGACGTTGGCAGCCCCAGCATTTT. The rearrangement joins TRBV2 to TRBJ1-5, with TRBD1 matching over 8 bases. The CDR3 is made up of 15 amino acids. The ends lost 3 bases at V and 7 bases at J; junction bases unmatched: 8. CDR1 is SNHLY, CDR2 FYNNEI, per germline.

This sequence joins TRBV5-1 and TRBJ2-6; D unclear. Germline-derived CDR1 and CDR2 are SGHRS and YFSETQ. Trimming shortened V by 1 base and J by 1 base, and 15 bases separated the two germline ends. This CDR3 contains 18 residues. The CDR3 spells CASSLSPPGISGANVLTF. CDR3 in DNA: TGCGCCAGCAGCTTGTCCCCGCCAGGAATATCTGGGGCCAACGTCCTGACTTTC.

The chain employs TRBV7-3 and TRBJ1-2; TRBD1 matches 10 bases. Germline assignment: CDR1 SGHTA and CDR2 FQGTGA. CDR3 length: 13 amino acids. V lost 4 bases to trimming and J lost 6 bases; unmatched junction nucleotides: 2. As DNA, the CDR3 is TGTGCCAGCAGCTGGACAGGGGGTAATGGCTACACCTTC. It yields the protein CASSWTGGNGYTF. The full variable domain, rest sourced from reference TRBV7-3 and TRBJ1-2, is GAGVSQTPSNKVTEKGKYVELRCDPISGHTALYWYRQSLGQGPEFLIYFQGTGAADDSGLPNDRFFAVRPEGSVSTLKIQRTERGDSAVYLCASSWTGGNGYTFGSGTRLTVV.

The V gene is TRBV4-1, the J gene TRBJ2-5; unclear D gene. The J call could be wrong; TRBJ2-7 is a better fit for the DNA end. Germline CDR1 reads MGHRA; CDR2 reads YSYEKL. This CDR3 is built from 14 residues. The CDR3 sequence is CASSPQPTRYEQYF. The DNA for the CDR3 is TGCGCCAGCAGCCCGCAACCGACGAGGTACGAGCAGTACTTC.

The chain employs TRBV7-2 and TRBJ1-3, with D possibly matching TRBD1 (6 bases). CDR3 length equals 14 residues. The V end lost 4 bases, the J end lost 7 bases, and 14 bases lay between the germline ends. Germline V gene lookup returns CDR1 SGHTA and CDR2 FQGNSA. The CDR3 here is CASSYQGIGNTIYF. In nucleotides, the CDR3 is TGTGCCAGCAGCTATCAGGGGATAGGGAACACCATATATTTT. The whole variable domain, remainder taken from reference TRBV7-2 and TRBJ1-3, is GAGVSQSPSNKVTEKGKDVELRCDPISGHTALYWYRQSLGQGLEFLIYFQGNSAPDKSGLPSDRFSAERTGGSVSTLTIQRTQQEDSAVYLCASSYQGIGNTIYFGEGSWLTVV.

Only one count was recorded for this clone. Here the CDR3 reads CASSLRGSDNYGYTF. In DNA, the CDR3 is TGTGCCAGCAGTTTAAGGGGGAGCGACAACTATGGCTACACCTTC. The chain couples TRBV27 to TRBJ1-2; perhaps TRBD1 as D (6 bases). There are 15 residues in the CDR3. Trimming left V 2 bases short and J 2 bases short, with 12 bases between. Germline CDR1 MNHEY, CDR2 SMNVEV (reference sequence).